The entry below describes one TCR beta chain. This CDR3 has 14 amino acids. Germline CDR1 is SGHTA and CDR2 is FQGNSA. The ends were cut back, 1 base at V and 7 bases at J, with 11 bases in the middle. This entry is derived from a study of blood T cell repertoires in COVID-19. Study-level information: Samples representing acute and convalescent COVID-19 were sourced from the United States, Italy and Spain.

Authors' processing steps: The authors estimated nucleated cell counts from reference gene primer amplification. Some clones are missing from TCRdb's copy, which holds only in-frame ones; the method was immunoSEQ multiplex PCR. The V and J calls and the clone size are those of that table, but D and trimming were determined from the DNA. The data show 200,000 to 250,000 clones, approximately 91% seen once. Source material: peripheral blood. The chain has TRBV7-2 and TRBJ1-5; a possible D gene is TRBD1 (5 bases). The clonotype was recovered from a middle-aged woman with acute or convalescent COVID-19. CDR3 region: CASSLDQGWQPQHF. The CDR3 bases are TGTGCCAGCAGCTTAGACCAGGGATGGCAGCCCCAGCATTTT.